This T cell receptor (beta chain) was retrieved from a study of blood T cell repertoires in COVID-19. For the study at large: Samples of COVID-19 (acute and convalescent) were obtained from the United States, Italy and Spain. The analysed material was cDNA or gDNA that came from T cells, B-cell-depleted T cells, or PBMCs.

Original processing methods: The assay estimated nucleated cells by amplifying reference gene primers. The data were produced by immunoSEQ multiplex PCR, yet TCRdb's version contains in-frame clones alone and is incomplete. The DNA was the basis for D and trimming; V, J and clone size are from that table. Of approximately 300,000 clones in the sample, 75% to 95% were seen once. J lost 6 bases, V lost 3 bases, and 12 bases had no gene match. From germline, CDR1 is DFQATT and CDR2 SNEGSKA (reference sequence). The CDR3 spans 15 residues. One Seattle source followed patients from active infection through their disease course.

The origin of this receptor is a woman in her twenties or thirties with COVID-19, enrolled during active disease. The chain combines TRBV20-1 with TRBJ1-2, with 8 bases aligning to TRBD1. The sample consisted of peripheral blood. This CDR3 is CSASLGRGQSHGYTF. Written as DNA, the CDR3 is TGCAGTGCTAGTCTTGGCAGGGGGCAATCCCATGGCTACACCTTC.